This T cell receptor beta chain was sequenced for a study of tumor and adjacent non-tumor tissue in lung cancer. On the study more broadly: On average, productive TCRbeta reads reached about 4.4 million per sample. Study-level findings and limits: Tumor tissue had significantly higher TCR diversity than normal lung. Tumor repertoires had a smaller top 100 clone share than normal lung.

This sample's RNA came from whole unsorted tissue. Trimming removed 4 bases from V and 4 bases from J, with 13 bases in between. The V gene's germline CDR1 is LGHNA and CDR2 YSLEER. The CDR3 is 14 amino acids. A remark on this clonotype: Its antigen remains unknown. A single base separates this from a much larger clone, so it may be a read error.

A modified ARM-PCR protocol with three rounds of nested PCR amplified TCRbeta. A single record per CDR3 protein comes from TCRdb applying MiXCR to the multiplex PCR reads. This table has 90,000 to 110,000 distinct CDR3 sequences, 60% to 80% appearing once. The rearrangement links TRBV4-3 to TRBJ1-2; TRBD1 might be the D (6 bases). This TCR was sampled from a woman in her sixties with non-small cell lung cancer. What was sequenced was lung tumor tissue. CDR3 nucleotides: TGCGCCAGCAGCCTTACGGGGGGCGGCTATGGCTACACCTTC. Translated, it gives CASSLTGGGYGYTF.